The next 28 T cell receptor beta chains were all read from a single sample in a study of T cells after yellow fever vaccination (dated by TCRdb to between 2019 and 2020). Reading the label with the study, this specimen's treatment or condition is: live attenuated yellow fever vaccine strain. Library preparation was by 5' RACE. Instrument used: Illumina HiSeq 2500. TCRdb took the public reads, trimmed them with fastp at Q25, ran MiXCR for clone calling and kept in-frame beta chains. Identical CDR3 proteins give one entry, which carries the most common genes and DNA. Here the sample has around 250,000 distinct CDR3 sequences; less than 8.5% occur a single time. The top ten hold approximately 0.87% of the sample. This material consisted of CD4+ T cells sorted from PBMCs, taken 15 days after the yellow fever booster vaccination. These receptors all come from a young man who received the YFV17D yellow fever vaccine.

This clonotype has a count of ten or more. This chain uses TRBV15 with TRBJ2-7; tentatively, D is TRBD1 or TRBD2 (5 bases each). The CDR3 sequence is 14 residues long. V was pared by 2 bases and J by 4 bases, with 12 bases between. CDR1 LNHNV and CDR2 YYDKDF come from the germline V gene (reference sequence). CDR3: CATSRPGLQYEQYF. The CDR3, as DNA: TGTGCCACCAGCAGACCGGGGCTTCAATACGAGCAGTACTTC.

The chain links TRBV5-1 to TRBJ2-1; 10 positions match TRBD2. This CDR3 has 16 residues. Germline trimming cut 0 bases from V and 3 bases from J; bases unmatched to any gene: 3. Germline V CDR1 and CDR2: SGHRS, YFSETQ. This CDR3 reads CASSLGLAGDYNEQFF. For the CDR3, the DNA is TGCGCCAGCAGCTTGGGGCTAGCGGGAGACTACAATGAGCAGTTCTTC.

This clonotype was counted ten times or more. The chain links TRBV12-3 or TRBV12-4 to TRBJ2-3; no definite D call. The CDR3 covers 16 residues. V dropped 3 bases and J dropped 2 bases, with 15 bases sitting between them. CDR3 in amino acids: CASSFGPGDSTDTQYF. In DNA, the CDR3 is TGTGCCAGCAGTTTCGGGCCAGGAGATTCCACAGATACGCAGTATTTT.

In regard to this clonotype: This could be a read error, since a much larger clone is one nucleotide away. The V call is TRBV6-1, the J call TRBJ1-3; D uncertain. This CDR3 has 14 amino acids. Between the trimmed V and J ends, which lost 8 bases and 0 bases, there was a span of 11 bases. The V gene's germline CDR1 is MNHNS and CDR2 SASEGT. The CDR3 region is CASSSVISGNTIYF. As DNA, the CDR3 is TGTGCCAGCTCCTCCGTAATCTCTGGAAACACCATATATTTT.

A single count supports this clonotype. Just one base apart from a much larger clone, this may be a read error. The chain carries TRBV12-3 or TRBV12-4 and TRBJ2-7, with 8 bases lining up with TRBD2. Losses at the gene ends were 5 bases for V and 5 bases for J; bases not matched to a gene: 14. The CDR3 length is 16 residues. The CDR3 region has the DNA TGTGCCAGCAGTCCCGGACGGGAGGGAGGATTTGACGAGCAGTACTTC. This encodes CASSPGREGGFDEQYF.

This chain joins TRBV11-2 and TRBJ2-5, with 9 bases fitting TRBD1. V was pared by 5 bases and J by 6 bases, with 10 bases of the junction left unmatched. In germline, CDR1 is SGHAT, CDR2 FQNNGV. CDR3 length: 15 amino acids. CDR3 sequence (DNA): TGTGCCAGCAGCCTAGTTGGGACAGGGAAAAAGACCCAGTACTTC. It codes for CASSLVGTGKKTQYF.

This clonotype was picked up many times. The V gene is TRBV12-3 or TRBV12-4, the J gene TRBJ2-7; D tentatively fits TRBD1 or TRBD2 (5 bases each). The V and J ends lost 6 bases and 1 base respectively, with 13 bases between them. The CDR3 loop spans 14 amino acids. In DNA, the CDR3 is TGTGCCAGCAGGCCGGGACGGAAATCCTACGAGCAGTACTTC. This codes for CASRPGRKSYEQYF.

Many counts were recorded for this clonotype. This chain links TRBV7-2 with TRBJ2-4; D might be TRBD1 (5 bases). V lost 0 bases to trimming and J lost 1 base, with 7 bases between them. The germline gives CDR1 SGHTA, CDR2 FQGNSA. This CDR3 is 15 amino acids long. The CDR3 loop is CASSLASGAKNIQYF. CDR3 sequence (DNA): TGTGCCAGCAGCTTAGCATCAGGGGCCAAAAACATTCAGTACTTC.

The chain couples TRBV6-2 or TRBV6-3 to TRBJ1-1; D is unresolved. Germline V gene sequence: CDR1 MNHEY, CDR2 SVGEGT. Trimming removed 5 bases at V and 1 base at J, with 11 bases between. The CDR3 sequence is 14 residues long. The CDR3 nucleotides are TGTGCCAGCAGTCTCGTGTTTGGGAACACTGAAGCTTTCTTT. This sequence encodes CASSLVFGNTEAFF.

This clonotype was counted ten times or more. V is TRBV6-5 and J is TRBJ2-3; no reliable D call. Trimming removed 7 bases from V and 4 bases from J, with 9 bases in between. Germline lookup yields CDR1 MNHEY and CDR2 SVGAGI. There are 12 residues in the CDR3. The CDR3 loop is CASKRYPDTQYF. CDR3 DNA: TGTGCCAGCAAGAGGTACCCAGATACGCAGTATTTT.

This sequence joins TRBV3-1 and TRBJ2-1, with TRBD2 matching 10 bases. The CDR3 contains 13 residues. V was clipped by 2 bases and J by 13 bases; unmatched bases: 5. Germline CDR1 and CDR2: LGHDT and YNNKEL (reference sequence). The CDR3 sequence: CASSQSSSGGQFF. Here the CDR3 DNA reads TGTGCCAGCAGCCAATCCTCTAGCGGGGGACAGTTCTTC.

This chain uses TRBV7-2 with TRBJ1-1; a weak D match, TRBD1 (6 bases). Per germline, CDR1 SGHTA and CDR2 FQGNSA. This CDR3 is 14 amino acids long. Trimming pared 3 bases from V and 4 bases from J, leaving 12 bases between. CDR3 loop: CASSFNRAGTEAFF. The CDR3 DNA reads TGTGCCAGCAGCTTTAACAGGGCGGGCACTGAAGCTTTCTTT.

This clonotype was counted only a few times. The chain combines TRBV5-1 with TRBJ2-1; TRBD2 matches 14 bases. This CDR3 is built from 17 residues. The ends lost 3 bases at V and 7 bases at J; junction bases unmatched: 9. Per germline, CDR1 SGHRS and CDR2 YFSETQ. CDR3 coding DNA: TGCGCCAGCAGCTCTGGACTAGCGGGAGGAGTAGGAAATGAGCAGTTCTTC. Encoded protein: CASSSGLAGGVGNEQFF.

The chain combines TRBV5-1 with TRBJ2-1; TRBD2 aligns across 16 bases. J was trimmed by 9 bases and V by 8 bases; bases with no gene match: 11. This CDR3 is built from 16 residues. Germline V CDR1 and CDR2: SGHRS, YFSETQ. The CDR3 sequence is CASTGTSGRAIGEQFF. Here the CDR3 DNA reads TGCGCCAGTACCGGGACTAGCGGGAGGGCCATAGGTGAGCAGTTCTTC.

This clonotype was detected many times. The junction departs from germline at one end; a sequencing error may be responsible. The rearrangement joins TRBV18 to TRBJ2-7, with TRBD1 as a possible D gene (6 bases). CDR1 KGHSH and CDR2 LQKENI come from the germline V gene. This CDR3 has 12 amino acids. The CDR3 sequence: CASSPGDTPYRF. The CDR3, as DNA: TGTGCCAGCTCACCAGGGGACACACCCTACCGCTTC.

This clonotype was picked up many times. The rearrangement uses TRBV27 and TRBJ2-6; D gene unclear. CDR3 size: 19 residues. Germline lookup yields CDR1 MNHEY and CDR2 SMNVEV (reference sequence). V was shortened by 6 bases and J by 0 bases, with 21 bases between the two germline ends. The CDR3 region has the DNA TGTGCCAGCAGCCTTGGGTCAAGGACGCTAAGCTCTGGGGCCAACGTCCTGACTTTC. It specifies CASSLGSRTLSSGANVLTF.

This clonotype was seen repeatedly, ten times or more. The chain combines TRBV6-6 with TRBJ1-2; D is unresolved. In germline, CDR1 is MNHNY, CDR2 SVGAGI (reference sequence). V was shortened by 6 bases and J by 1 base, with 9 bases between the two germline ends. This CDR3 has 13 residues. This chain's CDR3 is CASSPAVNYGYTF. In DNA form, the CDR3 reads TGTGCCAGCAGCCCGGCCGTTAACTATGGCTACACCTTC.

This clonotype turned up a few times. The CDR3 coding sequence is TGTGCCAGCTCCCCCCGAGGGACAGATCGTTCACCCCTCCACTTT. This gives the protein CASSPRGTDRSPLHF. The V call is TRBV27, the J call TRBJ1-6, with TRBD1 matching over 7 bases. The germline V gene encodes CDR1 MNHEY and CDR2 SMNVEV (reference sequence). The CDR3 consists of 15 residues. After removal of 8 bases from V and 9 bases from J, the junction contained 13 bases not matched to a gene.

This chain links TRBV12-3 or TRBV12-4 with TRBJ1-2; a weak D match, TRBD1 (5 bases). CDR3 length: 12 residues. Trimming stripped 8 bases from V and 2 bases from J, with 9 bases between. For the CDR3, the DNA is TGTGCCAGCCAGACAGTAAACTATGGCTACACCTTC. Its translation is CASQTVNYGYTF.

There are many counts of this clonotype. The V gene is TRBV7-2, the J gene TRBJ2-7; 10 bases align to TRBD2. The trim removed 3 bases at V and 5 bases at J, leaving 7 bases unmatched. The CDR3 extends over 15 amino acids. Germline assignment: CDR1 SGHTA and CDR2 FQGNSA. CDR3: CASSFSRLAGDEQYF. The CDR3 coding sequence is TGTGCCAGCAGCTTTAGTCGCCTAGCGGGAGACGAGCAGTACTTC.

This clonotype was found a few times. The gene calls are TRBV12-3 or TRBV12-4 and TRBJ2-6; D is ambiguous. This CDR3 region has 15 residues. Between the trimmed V and J ends, which lost 7 bases and 1 base, there was a span of 11 bases. CDR3 coding DNA: TGTGCCAGCACCCCCTTGGCGTCTGGGGCCAACGTCCTGACTTTC. Its protein product is CASTPLASGANVLTF.

Comments on this clonotype: Being one base from a much bigger clone, this may be a read error. The rearrangement joins TRBV7-2 to TRBJ2-5, with a possible D match to TRBD2 (6 bases). The germline CDR1 and CDR2 sequences are SGHTA and FQGNSA. Trimming stripped 4 bases from V and 5 bases from J, with 17 bases between. The length of the CDR3 is 15 residues. In nucleotides, the CDR3 is TGTGCCAGCAGCTCCCTGGGTAACGGGAGTGAGACCCAGTACTTC. This encodes CASSSLGNGSETQYF.

The rearrangement joins TRBV7-2 to TRBJ2-3, with 9 bases fitting TRBD2. Germline CDR1 is SGHTA and CDR2 is FQGNSA. The CDR3 spans 15 residues. The V and J ends lost 4 bases and 2 bases, in that order; junction bases with no gene match: 4. The DNA for the CDR3 is TGTGCCAGCAGCTCCACGGGACTAGCCACAGATACGCAGTATTTT. Amino acids: CASSSTGLATDTQYF.

The sample holds a few counts of this clonotype. The rearrangement uses TRBV7-9 and TRBJ2-3; TRBD1 matches at 7 bases. The germline V gene has CDR1 SEHNR and CDR2 FQNEAQ (reference sequence). Trimming removed 1 base from V and 0 bases from J; junction bases left unmatched: 1. This CDR3 region has 15 residues. The CDR3 coding sequence is TGTGCCAGCAGCTTAGGGGACAGTAGCACAGATACGCAGTATTTT. It translates to CASSLGDSSTDTQYF.

This clonotype was recorded a few times. This chain links TRBV7-2 with TRBJ2-7; the match to TRBD2 covers 8 bases. The CDR3 is 16 amino acids. With V trimmed by 3 bases and J by 0 bases, 7 bases remained unmatched. Germline assignment: CDR1 SGHTA and CDR2 FQGNSA. The CDR3 loop is CASSFPGSGASYEQYF. The CDR3 DNA sequence: TGTGCCAGCAGCTTCCCTGGTAGCGGGGCCTCCTACGAGCAGTACTTC.

This clonotype was recorded a few times. CDR3 sequence: CASSLEVYEQFF. The DNA for the CDR3 is TGTGCCAGCAGCTTGGAGGTCTATGAGCAGTTCTTC. The chain recombines TRBV5-4 with TRBJ2-1; D unclear. The CDR3 spans 12 residues. Germline values: CDR1 SGHNT, CDR2 YYREEE (reference sequence). Trimming removed 0 bases from V and 8 bases from J, with 6 bases in between. The full variable domain, with the rest looked up from reference TRBV5-4 and TRBJ2-1, is ETGVTQSPTHLIKTRGQQVTLRCSSQSGHNTVSWYQQALGQGPQFIFQYYREEENGRGNFPPRFSGLQFPNYSSELNVNALELDDSALYLCASSLEVYEQFFGPGTRLTVL.

As concerns this clonotype: The DNA is left out, because the CDR3 cannot be placed on it with certainty; the CDR3 is given as TCRdb lists it. The chain combines TRBV10-3 with TRBJ2-2; TRBD2 is taken as the D call from the table, unchecked against the DNA. Germline V gene sequence: CDR1 ENHRY, CDR2 SYGVKD. From its first to its last residue, the CDR3 has 16 amino acids. The chain's CDR3 is CAISESFGSGAGELFF.

This clonotype was seen many times. V is TRBV9 and J is TRBJ2-1, with TRBD2 identical over 12 bases. V lost 3 bases, J lost 4 bases, and 2 bases stayed unmatched. Germline V gene lookup returns CDR1 SGDLS and CDR2 YYNGEE. This CDR3 has 15 residues. Written as DNA, the CDR3 is TGTGCCAGCAGCGCCCTAGCGGGAGGGTACAATGAGCAGTTCTTC. This sequence encodes CASSALAGGYNEQFF.